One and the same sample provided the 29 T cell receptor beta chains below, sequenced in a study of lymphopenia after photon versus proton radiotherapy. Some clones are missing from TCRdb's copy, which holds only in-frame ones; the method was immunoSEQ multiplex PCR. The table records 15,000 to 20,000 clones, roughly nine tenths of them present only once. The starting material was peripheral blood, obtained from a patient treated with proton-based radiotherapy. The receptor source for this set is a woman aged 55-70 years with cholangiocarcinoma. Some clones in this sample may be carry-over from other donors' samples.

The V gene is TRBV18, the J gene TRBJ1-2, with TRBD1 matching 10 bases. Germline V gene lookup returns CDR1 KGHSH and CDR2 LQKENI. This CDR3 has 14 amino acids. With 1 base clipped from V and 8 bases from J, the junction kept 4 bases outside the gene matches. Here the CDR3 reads CASSPLTGGEGYTF. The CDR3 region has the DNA TGTGCCAGCTCACCACTGACAGGGGGCGAGGGCTACACCTTC.

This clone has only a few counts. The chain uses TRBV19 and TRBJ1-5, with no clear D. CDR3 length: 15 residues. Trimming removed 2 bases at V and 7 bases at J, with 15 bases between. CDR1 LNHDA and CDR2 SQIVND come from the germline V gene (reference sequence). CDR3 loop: CASSIRQTGRQPQHF. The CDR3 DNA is TGTGCCAGTAGTATACGGCAGACCGGGCGGCAGCCCCAGCATTTT.

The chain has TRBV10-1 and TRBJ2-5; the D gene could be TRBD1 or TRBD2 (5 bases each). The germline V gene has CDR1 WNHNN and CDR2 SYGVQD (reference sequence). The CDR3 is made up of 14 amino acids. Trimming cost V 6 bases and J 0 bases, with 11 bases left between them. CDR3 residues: CASSLGADQETQYF. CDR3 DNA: TGCGCCAGCAGCCTCGGGGCTGACCAAGAGACCCAGTACTTC.

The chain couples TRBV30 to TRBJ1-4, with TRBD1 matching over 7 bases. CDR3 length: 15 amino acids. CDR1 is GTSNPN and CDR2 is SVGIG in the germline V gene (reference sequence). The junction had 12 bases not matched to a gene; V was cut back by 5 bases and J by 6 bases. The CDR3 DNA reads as TGTGCCTGGGGCAAGAGGAGACAGGGTCATGAAAAACTGTTTTTT. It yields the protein CAWGKRRQGHEKLFF.

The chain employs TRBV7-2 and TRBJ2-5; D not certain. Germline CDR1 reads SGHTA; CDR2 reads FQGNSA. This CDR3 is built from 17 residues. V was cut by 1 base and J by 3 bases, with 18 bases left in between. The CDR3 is CASSLGGGGRPKETQYF. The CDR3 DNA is TGTGCCAGCAGCTTAGGAGGTGGTGGTCGCCCGAAAGAGACCCAGTACTTC.

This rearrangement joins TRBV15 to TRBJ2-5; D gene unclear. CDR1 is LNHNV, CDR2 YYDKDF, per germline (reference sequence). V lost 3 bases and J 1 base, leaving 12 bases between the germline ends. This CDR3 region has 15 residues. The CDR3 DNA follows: TGTGCCACCAGCAGGACCCGGGCCCTCCAAGAGACCCAGTACTTC. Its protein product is CATSRTRALQETQYF.

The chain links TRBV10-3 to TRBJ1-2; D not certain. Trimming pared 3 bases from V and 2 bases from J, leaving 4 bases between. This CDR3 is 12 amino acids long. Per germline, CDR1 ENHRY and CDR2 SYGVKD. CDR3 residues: CAISDSNYGYTF. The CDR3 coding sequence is TGTGCCATCAGTGACAGCAACTATGGCTACACCTTC.

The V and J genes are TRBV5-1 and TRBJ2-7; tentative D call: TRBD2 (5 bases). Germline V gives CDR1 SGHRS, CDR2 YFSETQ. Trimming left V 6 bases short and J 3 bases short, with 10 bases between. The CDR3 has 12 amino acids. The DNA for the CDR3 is TGCGCCAGCACCTATCGGGGCTACGAGCAGTACTTC. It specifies CASTYRGYEQYF.

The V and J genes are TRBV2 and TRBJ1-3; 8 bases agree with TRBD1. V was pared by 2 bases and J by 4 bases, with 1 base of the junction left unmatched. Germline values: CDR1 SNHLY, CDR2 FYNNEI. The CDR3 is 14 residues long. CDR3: CASSESGGGNTIYF. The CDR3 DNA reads TGTGCCAGCAGTGAATCAGGGGGCGGAAACACCATATATTTT. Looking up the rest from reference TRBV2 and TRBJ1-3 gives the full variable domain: EPEVTQTPSHQVTQMGQEVILRCVPISNHLYFYWYRQILGQKVEFLVSFYNNEISEKSEIFDDQFSVERPDGSNFTLKIRSTKLEDSAMYFCASSESGGGNTIYFGEGSWLTVV.

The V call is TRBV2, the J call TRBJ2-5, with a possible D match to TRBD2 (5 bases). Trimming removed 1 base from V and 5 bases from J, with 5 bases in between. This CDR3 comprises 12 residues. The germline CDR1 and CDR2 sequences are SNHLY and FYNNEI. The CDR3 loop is CASSEGEETQYF. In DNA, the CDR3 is TGTGCCAGCAGTGAAGGGGAGGAGACCCAGTACTTC.

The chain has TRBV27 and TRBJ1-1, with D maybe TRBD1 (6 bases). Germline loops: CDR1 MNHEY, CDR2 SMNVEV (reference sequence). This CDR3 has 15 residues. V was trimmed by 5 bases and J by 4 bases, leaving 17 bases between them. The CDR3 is CASSPTDRKITEAFF. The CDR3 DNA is TGTGCCAGCAGTCCCACTGACAGGAAGATCACTGAAGCTTTCTTT.

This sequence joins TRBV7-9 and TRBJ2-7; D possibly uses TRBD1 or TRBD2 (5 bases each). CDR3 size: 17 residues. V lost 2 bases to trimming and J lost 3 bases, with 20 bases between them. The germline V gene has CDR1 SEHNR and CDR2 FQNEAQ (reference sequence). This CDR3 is CASSLPRRGSRDYEQYF. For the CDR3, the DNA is TGTGCCAGCAGCTTACCCCGACGGGGCTCGAGAGACTACGAGCAGTACTTC.

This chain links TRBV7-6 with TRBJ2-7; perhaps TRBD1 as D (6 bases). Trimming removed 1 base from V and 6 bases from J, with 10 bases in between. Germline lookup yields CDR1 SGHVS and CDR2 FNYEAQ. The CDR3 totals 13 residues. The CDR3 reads CASSLDRVGEQYF. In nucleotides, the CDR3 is TGTGCCAGCAGCTTAGACAGGGTGGGCGAGCAGTACTTC.

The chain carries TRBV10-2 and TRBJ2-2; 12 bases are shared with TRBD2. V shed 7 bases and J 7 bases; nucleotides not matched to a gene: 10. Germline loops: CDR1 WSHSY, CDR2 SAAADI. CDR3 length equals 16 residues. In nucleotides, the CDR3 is TGCGCCAGCAATCCCCTAGCGGGGGGGCGGGGCGGGGAGCTGTTTTTT. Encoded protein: CASNPLAGGRGGELFF.

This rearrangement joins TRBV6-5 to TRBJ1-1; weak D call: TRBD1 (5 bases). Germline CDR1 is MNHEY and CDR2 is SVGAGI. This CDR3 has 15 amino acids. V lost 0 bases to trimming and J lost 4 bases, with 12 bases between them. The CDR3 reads CASSYSGEVGTEAFF. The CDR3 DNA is TGTGCCAGCAGTTACTCAGGGGAGGTGGGCACTGAAGCTTTCTTT.

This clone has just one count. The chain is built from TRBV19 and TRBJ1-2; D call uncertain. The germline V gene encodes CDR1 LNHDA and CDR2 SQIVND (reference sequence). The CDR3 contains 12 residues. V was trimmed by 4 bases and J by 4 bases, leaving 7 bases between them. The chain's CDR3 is CASSRQFYGYTF. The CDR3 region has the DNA TGTGCCAGTAGTAGGCAGTTCTATGGCTACACCTTC.

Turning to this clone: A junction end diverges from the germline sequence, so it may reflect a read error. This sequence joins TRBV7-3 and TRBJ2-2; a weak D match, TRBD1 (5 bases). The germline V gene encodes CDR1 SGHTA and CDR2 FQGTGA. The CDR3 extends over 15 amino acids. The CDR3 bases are TGTGCCAGCAGCTTAAGGGGCCCGAATACCGGGGAGCTGTTTTTT. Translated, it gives CASSLRGPNTGELFF.

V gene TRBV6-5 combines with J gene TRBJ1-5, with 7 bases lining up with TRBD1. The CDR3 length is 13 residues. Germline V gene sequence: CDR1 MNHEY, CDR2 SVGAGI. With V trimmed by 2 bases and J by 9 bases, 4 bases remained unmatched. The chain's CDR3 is CASSYAGGSPQHF. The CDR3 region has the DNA TGTGCCAGCAGTTACGCAGGGGGGTCGCCCCAGCATTTT.

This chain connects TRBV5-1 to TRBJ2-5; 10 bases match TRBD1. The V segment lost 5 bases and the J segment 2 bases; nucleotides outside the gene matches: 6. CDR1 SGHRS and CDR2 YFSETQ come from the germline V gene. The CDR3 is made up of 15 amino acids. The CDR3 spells CASRPTGGLQETQYF. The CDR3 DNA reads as TGCGCCAGCAGACCGACAGGGGGCTTACAAGAGACCCAGTACTTC.

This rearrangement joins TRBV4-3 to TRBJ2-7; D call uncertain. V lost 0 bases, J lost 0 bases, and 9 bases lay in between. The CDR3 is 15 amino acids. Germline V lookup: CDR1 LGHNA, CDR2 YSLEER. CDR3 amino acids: CASSQDFFNSYEQYF. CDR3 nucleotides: TGCGCCAGCAGCCAAGATTTCTTCAACTCCTACGAGCAGTACTTC.

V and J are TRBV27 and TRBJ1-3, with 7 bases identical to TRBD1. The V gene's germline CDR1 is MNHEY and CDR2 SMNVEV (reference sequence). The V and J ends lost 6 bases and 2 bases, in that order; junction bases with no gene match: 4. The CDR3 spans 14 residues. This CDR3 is CASRAGGPGNTIYF. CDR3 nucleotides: TGTGCCAGCAGAGCAGGGGGTCCTGGAAACACCATATATTTT.

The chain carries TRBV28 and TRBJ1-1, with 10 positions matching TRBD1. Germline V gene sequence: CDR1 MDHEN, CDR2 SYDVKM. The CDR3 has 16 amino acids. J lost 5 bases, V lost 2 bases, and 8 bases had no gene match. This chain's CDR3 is CASSLPPGQGRTEAFF. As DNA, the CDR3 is TGTGCCAGCAGTTTACCTCCGGGACAGGGGAGAACTGAAGCTTTCTTT.

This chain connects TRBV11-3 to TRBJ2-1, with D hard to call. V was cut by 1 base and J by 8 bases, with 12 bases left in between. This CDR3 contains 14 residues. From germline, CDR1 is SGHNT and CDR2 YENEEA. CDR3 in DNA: TGTGCCAGCAGCTTAGGTCCGACGCCCTATGAGCAGTTCTTC. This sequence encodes CASSLGPTPYEQFF.

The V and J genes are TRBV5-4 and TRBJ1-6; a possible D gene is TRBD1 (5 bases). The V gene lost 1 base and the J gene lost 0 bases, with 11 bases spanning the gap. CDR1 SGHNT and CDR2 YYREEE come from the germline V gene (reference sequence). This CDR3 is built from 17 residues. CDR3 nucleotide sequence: TGTGCCAGCAGCTTGACGACAGCGAGCTCCTATAATTCACCCCTCCACTTT. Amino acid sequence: CASSLTTASSYNSPLHF. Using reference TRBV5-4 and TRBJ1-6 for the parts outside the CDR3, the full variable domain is ETGVTQSPTHLIKTRGQQVTLRCSSQSGHNTVSWYQQALGQGPQFIFQYYREEENGRGNFPPRFSGLQFPNYSSELNVNALELDDSALYLCASSLTTASSYNSPLHFGNGTRLTVT.

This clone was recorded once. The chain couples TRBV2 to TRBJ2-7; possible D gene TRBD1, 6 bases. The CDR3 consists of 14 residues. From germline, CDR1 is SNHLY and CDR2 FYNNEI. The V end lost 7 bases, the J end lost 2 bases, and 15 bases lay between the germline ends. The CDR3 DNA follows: TGTGCCAGCAATGGGGGCAGGGTGACCTACGAGCAGTACTTC. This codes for CASNGGRVTYEQYF. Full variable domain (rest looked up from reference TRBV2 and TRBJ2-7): EPEVTQTPSHQVTQMGQEVILRCVPISNHLYFYWYRQILGQKVEFLVSFYNNEISEKSEIFDDQFSVERPDGSNFTLKIRSTKLEDSAMYFCASNGGRVTYEQYFGPGTRLTVT.

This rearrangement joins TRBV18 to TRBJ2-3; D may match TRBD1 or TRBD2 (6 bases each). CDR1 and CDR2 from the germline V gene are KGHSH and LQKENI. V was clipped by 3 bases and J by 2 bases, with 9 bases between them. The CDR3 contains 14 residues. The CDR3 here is CASSPPGATDTQYF. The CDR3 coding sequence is TGTGCCAGCTCACCGCCGGGGGCCACAGATACGCAGTATTTT.

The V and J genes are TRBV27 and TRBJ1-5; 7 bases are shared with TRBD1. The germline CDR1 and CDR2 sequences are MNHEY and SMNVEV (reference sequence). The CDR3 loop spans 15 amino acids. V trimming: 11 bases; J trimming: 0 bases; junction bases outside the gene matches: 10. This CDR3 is CASGDRAYSNQPQHF. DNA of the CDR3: TGTGCCTCAGGAGACAGGGCCTATAGCAATCAGCCCCAGCATTTT.

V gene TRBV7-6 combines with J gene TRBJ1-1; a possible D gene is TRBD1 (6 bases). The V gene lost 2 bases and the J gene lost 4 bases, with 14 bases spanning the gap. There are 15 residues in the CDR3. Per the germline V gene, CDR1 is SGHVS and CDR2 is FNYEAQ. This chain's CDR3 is CASSLSPGGLTEAFF. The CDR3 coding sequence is TGTGCCAGCAGCTTAAGCCCGGGGGGCCTCACTGAAGCTTTCTTT.

The CDR3 DNA reads TGTGCCAGCAGCACCGGGACTAGGAGCACAGATACGCAGTATTTT. Residues: CASSTGTRSTDTQYF. The V and J genes are TRBV13 and TRBJ2-3, with TRBD2 matching over 8 bases. The CDR3 covers 15 residues. The trim removed 5 bases at V and 0 bases at J, leaving 4 bases unmatched. The V gene's germline CDR1 is PRHDT and CDR2 FYEKMQ (reference sequence). Full variable domain (rest looked up from reference TRBV13 and TRBJ2-3): AAGVIQSPRHLIKEKRETATLKCYPIPRHDTVYWYQQGPGQDPQFLISFYEKMQSDKGSIPDRFSAQQFSDYHSELNMSSLELGDSALYFCASSTGTRSTDTQYFGPGTRLTVL.